This T cell receptor beta chain came from a study of T-cell reconstitution after alpha-beta-depleted transplantation in children. The CDR3 runs 15 residues. The trim removed 4 bases at V and 5 bases at J, leaving 9 bases unmatched. It was with unique molecular identifiers that the TCRbeta library was prepared. TCRdb reanalysed the PCR reads using MiXCR and keeps one entry per CDR3 protein. The sample lists some 600,000 distinct CDR3 sequences, around 17% occurring once. The TCR was taken from a human donor who donated a stem cell graft to a child with acute myeloid leukemia. Here the sequenced sample was PBMCs from the stem cell graft donor, taken from the stem cell graft. The gene calls are TRBV12-3 or TRBV12-4 and TRBJ2-5, with 8 bases that match TRBD1. The CDR3: CASSSQGARRETQYF. The CDR3 DNA reads as TGTGCCAGCAGTTCCCAGGGGGCCAGAAGGGAGACCCAGTACTTC.